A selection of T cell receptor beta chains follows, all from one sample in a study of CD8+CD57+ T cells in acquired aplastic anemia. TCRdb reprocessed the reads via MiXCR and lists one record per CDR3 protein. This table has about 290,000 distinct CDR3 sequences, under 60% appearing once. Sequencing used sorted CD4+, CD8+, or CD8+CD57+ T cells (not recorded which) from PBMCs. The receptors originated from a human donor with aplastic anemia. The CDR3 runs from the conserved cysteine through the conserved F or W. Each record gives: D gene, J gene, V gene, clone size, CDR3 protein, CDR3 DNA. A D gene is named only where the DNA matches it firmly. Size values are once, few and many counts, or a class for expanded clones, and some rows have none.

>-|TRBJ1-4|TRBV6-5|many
CASSYTGNPDEKLFF
TGTGCCAGCAGTTACACCGGGAATCCGGATGAAAAACTGTTTTTT
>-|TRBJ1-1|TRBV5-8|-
CATNRDPTEAFF
TGTGCCACCAACAGGGACCCCACTGAAGCTTTCTTT
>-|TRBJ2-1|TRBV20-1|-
CSARDRTEPNEQFF
TGCAGTGCTAGAGATCGGACAGAACCCAATGAGCAGTTCTTC
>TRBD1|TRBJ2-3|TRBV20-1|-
CSAREAGQAGADTQYF
TGCAGTGCTAGAGAAGCCGGACAGGCCGGGGCAGATACGCAGTATTTT
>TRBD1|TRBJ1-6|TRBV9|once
CASSRRTGLDSPLHF
TGTGCCAGCAGCAGACGGACAGGGTTGGATTCACCCCTCCACTTT
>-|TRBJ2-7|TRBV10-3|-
CAIKRRGQHSYEQYF
TGTGCCATCAAACGGAGGGGACAGCACTCCTACGAGCAGTACTTC
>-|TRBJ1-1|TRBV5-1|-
CASSLGQATEAFF
TGCGCCAGCAGCTTGGGACAGGCCACTGAAGCTTTCTTT
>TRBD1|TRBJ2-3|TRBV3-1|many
CASRPSGGGNTDTQYF
TGTGCCAGCAGGCCCTCAGGGGGCGGGAACACAGATACGCAGTATTTT
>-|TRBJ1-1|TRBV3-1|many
CASSLSAGETEAFF
TGTGCCAGCAGCCTTTCCGCAGGGGAGACTGAAGCTTTCTTT
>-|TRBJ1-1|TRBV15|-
CATSRERTVNTEAFF
TGTGCCACCAGCAGAGAGAGGACTGTGAACACTGAAGCTTTCTTT
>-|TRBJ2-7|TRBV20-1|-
CSARTLTRAYEQYF
TGCAGTGCTAGGACCTTAACGCGGGCTTACGAGCAGTACTTC
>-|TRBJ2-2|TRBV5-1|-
CASSTGTGSSNGELFF
TGCGCCAGCTCTACCGGGACGGGGAGCTCCAACGGGGAGCTGTTTTTT
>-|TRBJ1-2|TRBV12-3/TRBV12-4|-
CASTLGGVYGYTF
TGTGCCAGCACCCTGGGGGGGGTTTATGGCTACACCTTC
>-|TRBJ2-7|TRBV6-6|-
CASSYSKTSYEQYF
TGTGCCAGCAGTTACTCGAAGACGTCCTACGAGCAGTACTTC
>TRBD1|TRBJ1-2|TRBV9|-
CASSVGQGRGDYGYTF
TGTGCCAGCAGCGTGGGACAGGGTAGAGGAGACTATGGCTACACCTTC
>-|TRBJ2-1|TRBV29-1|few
CSGVSSYNEQFF
TGCAGCGGAGTCTCTTCCTACAATGAGCAGTTCTTC
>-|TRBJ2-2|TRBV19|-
CASSRDPQNTGELFF
TGTGCCAGTAGTCGGGACCCACAGAACACCGGGGAGCTGTTTTTT
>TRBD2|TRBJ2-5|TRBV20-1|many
CSARPWSSSGSETQYF
TGCAGTGCTAGACCCTGGTCGTCTAGCGGGAGTGAGACCCAGTACTTC
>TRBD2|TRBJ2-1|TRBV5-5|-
CASSLLADSYNEQFF
TGTGCCAGCAGCCTCCTAGCGGACTCCTACAATGAGCAGTTCTTC
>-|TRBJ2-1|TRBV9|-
CASSAGHMYNEQFF
TGTGCCAGCAGCGCGGGACATATGTACAATGAGCAGTTCTTC
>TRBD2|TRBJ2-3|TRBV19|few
CASRLTGGPDTQYF
TGTGCCAGTAGACTAACGGGAGGGCCGGATACGCAGTATTTT
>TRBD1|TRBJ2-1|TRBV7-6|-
CASSADRQMQFF
TGTGCCAGCAGCGCGGACAGGCAGATGCAGTTCTTC
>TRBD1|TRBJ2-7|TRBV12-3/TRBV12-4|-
CASGWGQASEQYF
TGTGCCAGCGGATGGGGACAGGCCAGCGAGCAGTACTTC
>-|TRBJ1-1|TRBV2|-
CASSATGLDAFF
TGTGCCAGCAGTGCTACAGGGTTGGATGCTTTCTTT
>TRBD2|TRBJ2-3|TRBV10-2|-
CASRGLASGDTQYF
TGCGCCAGCAGAGGACTAGCGAGTGGTGATACGCAGTATTTT
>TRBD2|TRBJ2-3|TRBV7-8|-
CASSLGSGGADTQYF
TGTGCCAGCAGTTTAGGGAGCGGGGGGGCCGATACGCAGTATTTT
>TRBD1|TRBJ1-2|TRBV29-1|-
CSVEDRVRGNYGYTF
TGCAGCGTTGAAGATCGGGTCAGGGGGAACTATGGCTACACCTTC
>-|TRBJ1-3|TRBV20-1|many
CSARVAGRTPGNTVYF
TGCAGTGCCAGGGTCGCGGGTAGGACGCCTGGAAACACCGTATATTTT
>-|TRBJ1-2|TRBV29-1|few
CSVQGRYGYTF
TGCAGCGTCCAGGGGAGGTATGGCTACACCTTC
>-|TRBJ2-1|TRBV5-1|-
CAGSRGSSELGSYNEQFF
TGCGCCGGCAGCCGCGGATCTAGCGAACTAGGCTCCTACAATGAGCAGTTCTTC
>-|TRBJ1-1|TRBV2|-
CASEDGNTEAFF
TGTGCCAGCGAGGACGGGAACACTGAAGCTTTCTTT
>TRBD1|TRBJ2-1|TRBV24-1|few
CATSGQGLGEQFF
TGTGCCACCAGTGGACAGGGTTTAGGTGAGCAGTTCTTC
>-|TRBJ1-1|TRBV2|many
CASRKVNTEAFF
TGTGCCAGCCGGAAGGTGAACACTGAAGCTTTCTTT
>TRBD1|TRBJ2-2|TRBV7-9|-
CASSRGQGETGELFF
TGTGCCAGCAGCCGGGGACAGGGGGAGACCGGGGAGCTGTTTTTT
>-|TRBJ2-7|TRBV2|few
CASSEGGHLSYEQYF
TGTGCCAGCAGTGAAGGGGGACACCTCTCCTACGAGCAGTACTTC
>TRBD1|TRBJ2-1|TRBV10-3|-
CAIRKTGDEQFF
TGTGCCATCAGAAAGACAGGGGATGAGCAGTTCTTC
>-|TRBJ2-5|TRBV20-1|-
CSAPQGEGETQYF
TGCAGTGCCCCCCAGGGAGAGGGAGAGACCCAGTACTTC
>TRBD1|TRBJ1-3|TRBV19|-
CASSLGQDLRNTIYF
TGTGCCAGTAGTTTGGGACAGGACCTGAGAAACACCATATATTTT
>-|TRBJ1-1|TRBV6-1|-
CASSPRTVEAFF
TGTGCCAGCAGTCCCCGGACAGTTGAAGCTTTCTTT
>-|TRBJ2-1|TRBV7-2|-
CASSQDSPGAYNEQFF
TGTGCCAGCAGCCAAGACTCCCCTGGCGCCTACAATGAGCAGTTCTTC
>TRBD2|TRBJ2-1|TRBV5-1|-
CASSLDLLAGGGEQFF
TGCGCCAGCAGCTTGGACCTCCTGGCGGGAGGGGGTGAGCAGTTCTTC
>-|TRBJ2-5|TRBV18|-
CASKPPGETQYF
TGTGCCAGCAAACCACCGGGGGAGACCCAGTACTTC
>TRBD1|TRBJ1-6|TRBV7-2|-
CASSGWTGGPLHF
TGTGCCAGCAGCGGCTGGACAGGGGGCCCCCTCCACTTT
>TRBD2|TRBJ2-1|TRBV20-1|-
CSAENPSGRGGNEQFF
TGCAGTGCCGAAAACCCTAGCGGGAGAGGGGGGAATGAGCAGTTCTTC
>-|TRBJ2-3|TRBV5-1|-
CASSLSTDMQYF
TGCGCCAGCAGCTTAAGCACAGATATGCAGTATTTT
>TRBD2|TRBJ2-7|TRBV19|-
CASSELAGGTYKQYF
TGTGCCAGTAGTGAACTAGCGGGAGGAACCTACAAGCAGTACTTC
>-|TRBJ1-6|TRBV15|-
CATSREGTSNSPLHF
TGTGCCACCAGCAGGGAGGGGACTAGCAATTCACCCCTCCACTTT
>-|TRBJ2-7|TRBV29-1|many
CSVESGSDEQYF
TGCAGCGTTGAGTCGGGTAGCGACGAGCAGTACTTC
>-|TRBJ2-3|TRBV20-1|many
CSAREVVGARTDTQYF
TGCAGTGCTAGAGAGGTCGTGGGGGCCCGCACAGATACGCAGTATTTT
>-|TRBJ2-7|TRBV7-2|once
CASSLARSSSYEQYF
TGTGCCAGCAGCTTAGCGCGGTCTTCATCCTACGAGCAGTACTTC
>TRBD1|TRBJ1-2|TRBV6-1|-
CASSRTGENYGYTF
TGTGCCAGCAGTCGGACAGGGGAGAACTATGGCTACACCTTC
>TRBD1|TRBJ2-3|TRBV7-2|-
CASSFSQGADTQYF
TGTGCCAGCAGCTTTTCTCAGGGGGCAGATACGCAGTATTTT
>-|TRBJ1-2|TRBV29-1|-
CSVLGIYGYTF
TGCAGCGTCCTAGGGATCTATGGCTACACCTTC
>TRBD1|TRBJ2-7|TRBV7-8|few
CASSPTGTGAYYEQYF
TGTGCCAGCAGCCCAACCGGGACAGGGGCATACTACGAGCAGTACTTC
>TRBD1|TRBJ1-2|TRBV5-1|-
CASSLEGQGGNTGYTF
TGCGCCAGCAGCCTAGAAGGACAGGGGGGGAACACTGGCTACACCTTC
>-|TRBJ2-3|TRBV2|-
CASSEVTGGTDTQYF
TGTGCCAGCAGTGAAGTTACGGGAGGCACAGATACGCAGTATTTT
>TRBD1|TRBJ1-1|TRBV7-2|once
CASRNRQGAGEAFF
TGTGCCAGCAGGAATAGACAGGGGGCGGGTGAAGCTTTCTTT
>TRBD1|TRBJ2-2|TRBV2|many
CASDGPGQGAPGELFF
TGTGCCAGCGACGGTCCGGGACAGGGGGCTCCCGGGGAGCTGTTTTTT
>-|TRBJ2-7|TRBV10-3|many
CAISEAGREQYF
TGTGCCATCAGTGAGGCGGGTAGAGAGCAGTACTTC
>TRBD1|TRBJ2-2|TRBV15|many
CATSRETGGGGELFF
TGTGCCACCAGCAGAGAGACAGGGGGCGGCGGGGAGCTGTTTTTT